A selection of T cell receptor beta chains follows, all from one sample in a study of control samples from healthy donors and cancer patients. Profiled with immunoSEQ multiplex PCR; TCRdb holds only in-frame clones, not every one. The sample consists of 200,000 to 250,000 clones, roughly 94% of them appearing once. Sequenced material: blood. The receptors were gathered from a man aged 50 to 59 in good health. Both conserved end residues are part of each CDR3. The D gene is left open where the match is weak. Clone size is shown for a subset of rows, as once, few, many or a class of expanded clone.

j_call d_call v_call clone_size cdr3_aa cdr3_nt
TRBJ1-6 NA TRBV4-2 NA CASSHAGVGAPLHF TGTGCCAGCAGCCACGCAGGGGTTGGAGCACCCCTCCACTTT
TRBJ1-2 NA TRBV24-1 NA CATSDPGNTNYGYTF TGTGCCACCAGTGACCCAGGGAATACTAACTATGGCTACACCTTC
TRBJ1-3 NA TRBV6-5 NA CASKGRSSSGNTIYF TGTGCCAGCAAGGGTCGGAGCAGCTCTGGAAACACCATATATTTT
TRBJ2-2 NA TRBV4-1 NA CASSQDIGRGTGELFF TGCGCCAGCAGCCAAGATATCGGACGTGGCACCGGGGAGCTGTTTTTT
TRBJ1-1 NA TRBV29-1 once CSATENTEAFF TGCAGCGCGACGGAGAACACTGAAGCTTTCTTT
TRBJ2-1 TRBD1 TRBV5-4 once CASSSGQGAYNEQFF TGTGCCAGCAGCTCTGGACAGGGGGCATACAATGAGCAGTTCTTC
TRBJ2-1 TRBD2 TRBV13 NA CASSHGLAGGLPNNEQFF TGTGCCAGCAGCCACGGACTAGCGGGGGGGTTACCAAACAATGAGCAGTTCTTC
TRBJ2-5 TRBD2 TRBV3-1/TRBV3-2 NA CASSQGFGAGTVETQYF TGTGCCAGCAGCCAAGGCTTCGGAGCGGGGACGGTAGAGACCCAGTACTTC
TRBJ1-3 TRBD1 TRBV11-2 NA CASSFAPQGVSGNTIYF TGTGCCAGCAGCTTCGCCCCTCAGGGGGTGTCTGGAAACACCATATATTTT
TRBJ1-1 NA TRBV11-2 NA CASSLDPGYTGNTEAFF TGTGCCAGCAGCTTAGATCCAGGATACACTGGGAACACTGAAGCTTTCTTT
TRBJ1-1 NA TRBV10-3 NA CAISEQTRGDGSPEAFF TGTGCCATCAGTGAGCAGACCAGGGGCGACGGGAGCCCTGAAGCTTTCTTT
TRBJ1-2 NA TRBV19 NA CASSTTNYGYTF TGTGCCAGTAGTACTACTAACTATGGCTACACCTTC
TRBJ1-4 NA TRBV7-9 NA CASSLARQGEKLFF TGTGCCAGCAGCTTAGCGAGGCAGGGGGAAAAACTGTTTTTT
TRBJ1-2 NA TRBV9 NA CASSVLSENYGYTF TGTGCCAGCAGCGTATTGTCGGAAAACTATGGCTACACCTTC
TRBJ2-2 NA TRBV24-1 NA CATSPGAANTGELFF TGTGCCACCAGCCCGGGCGCCGCGAACACCGGGGAGCTGTTTTTT
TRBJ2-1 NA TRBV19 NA CASGAGSYNEQFF TGTGCCAGTGGAGCAGGCTCCTACAATGAGCAGTTCTTC
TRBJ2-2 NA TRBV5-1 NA CASSLVPGNTGELFF TGCGCCAGCAGCTTGGTTCCAGGGAACACCGGGGAGCTGTTTTTT
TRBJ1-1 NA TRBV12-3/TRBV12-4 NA CASQGQAAFF TGTGCCAGCCAAGGGCAAGCGGCTTTCTTT
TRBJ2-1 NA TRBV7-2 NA CASSAPGTGGEQFF TGTGCCAGCAGCGCCCCCGGGACCGGAGGTGAGCAGTTCTTC
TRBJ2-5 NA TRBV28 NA CASGQPHTEETQYF TGTGCCAGTGGACAGCCCCATACCGAAGAGACCCAGTACTTC
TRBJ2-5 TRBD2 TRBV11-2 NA CASSFGGGETQYF TGTGCCAGCAGCTTTGGGGGGGGAGAGACCCAGTACTTC
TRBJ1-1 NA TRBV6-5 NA CASSYSAVTNTEAFF TGTGCCAGCAGTTACTCGGCAGTTACGAACACTGAAGCTTTCTTT
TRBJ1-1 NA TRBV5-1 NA CASSLVAGLNTEAFF TGCGCCAGCAGCTTGGTGGCAGGGTTGAACACTGAAGCTTTCTTT
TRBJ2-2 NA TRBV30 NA CAWSVRGSGELFF TGTGCCTGGAGTGTAAGAGGGTCCGGGGAGCTGTTTTTT
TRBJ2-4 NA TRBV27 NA CASSPTGQSKNIQYF TGTGCCAGCAGTCCCACAGGGCAGTCCAAAAACATTCAGTACTTC
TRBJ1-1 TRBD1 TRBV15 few CATSGLEGASTEAFF TGTGCCACCAGCGGGCTCGAGGGGGCGTCCACTGAAGCTTTCTTT